A single T cell receptor (beta chain) is shown here with its context. Its cognate antigen is unknown. These data are taken from a study of a mutant IDH1 vaccine in newly diagnosed glioma. Study-level information: Prior therapy was radiotherapy, temozolomide, or both; most received both. Study-level results: The vaccine induced immune responses, and these occurred in around 93% of patients.

Specified time point: baseline, week 1 (first vaccination visit). The treatment is: pre-vaccination baseline after standard-of-care therapy. Clones were read by immunoSEQ multiplex PCR, and TCRdb kept only the in-frame ones, dropping some. The sample includes about 67,000 clones, 80% to 90% seen only once; the top ten take over 4%. Germline lookup yields CDR1 SGHRS and CDR2 YFSETQ. The CDR3 covers 16 residues. Germline trimming cut 0 bases from V and 5 bases from J; bases unmatched to any gene: 5. The chain has TRBV5-1 and TRBJ2-1; 10 positions agree with TRBD2. The specimen comprised peripheral blood mononuclear cells (PBMCs), sampled from a glioma patient treated with radiotherapy, temozolomide or both. This TCR was sampled from a woman between 18 and 29 years old with glioma. Some clones in this sample may be carry-over from other donors' samples. Here the CDR3 reads CASSLAGLAGDNEQFF. The CDR3 DNA is TGCGCCAGCAGCTTGGCCGGGCTAGCGGGGGACAATGAGCAGTTCTTC. Drawing the rest from reference TRBV5-1 and TRBJ2-1, the complete variable domain is KAGVTQTPRYLIKTRGQQVTLSCSPISGHRSVSWYQQTPGQGLQFLFEYFSETQRNKGNFPGRFSGRQFSNSRSEMNVSTLELGDSALYLCASSLAGLAGDNEQFFGPGTRLTVL.